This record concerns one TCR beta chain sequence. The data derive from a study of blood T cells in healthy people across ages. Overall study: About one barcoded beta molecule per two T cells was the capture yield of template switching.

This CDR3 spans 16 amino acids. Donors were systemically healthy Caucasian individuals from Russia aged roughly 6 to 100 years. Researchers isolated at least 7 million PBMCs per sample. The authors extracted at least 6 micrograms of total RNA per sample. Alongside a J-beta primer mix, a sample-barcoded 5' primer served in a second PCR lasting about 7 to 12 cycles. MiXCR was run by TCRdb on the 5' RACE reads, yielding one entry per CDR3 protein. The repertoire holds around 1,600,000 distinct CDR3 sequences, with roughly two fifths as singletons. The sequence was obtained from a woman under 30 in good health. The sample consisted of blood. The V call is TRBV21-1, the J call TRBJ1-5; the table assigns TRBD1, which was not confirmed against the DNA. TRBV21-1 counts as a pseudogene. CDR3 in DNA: TGTGCCAGCACAAAAGGGAGACTCCGAGGGGGTCAGCCCCAGCATTTT. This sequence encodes CASTKGRLRGGQPQHF.